This entry is about one T cell receptor beta chain. This clone's antigen is unknown. Base quality data are lacking; no much larger clone is found one base away. Based on the germline V gene (reference sequence), the CDR1 and CDR2 sequences are MNHEY and SMNVEV. V loses 6 bases, J loses 4 bases, and the germline ends lie 22 bases apart. Spanning cysteine to phenylalanine, the CDR3 consists of 17 amino acids. Here the CDR3 DNA is all that survives: 51 bases in frame from base 1. The data are from a study of T cell responses to AZD1222 COVID-19 vaccine (dated by TCRdb to 2020 to 2023). Background on the whole study: A total of around 240 trial participants underwent TCR sequencing, of whom approximately 210 received two doses of AZD1222 and about 25 received two doses of the MenACWY control vaccine. Trial participants were enrolled by age into subgroups of 18-55, 56-69 and 70-plus years, and around 150, 29 and 61 TCR-sequenced participants, respectively, were included in these subgroups.

Per the publication, the time point label means: about 28 days (+/-7) after the second vaccine dose. AZD1222 recipients whose second dose came at about 4 weeks and those whose second dose came at about 12 weeks were combined into one group, since spike-specific TCR depth and breadth did not differ between the two schedules. Samples from vaccinated people were obtained from the UK trials COV001 and COV002, which included a single-blind randomized controlled phase 2/3 trial of AZD1222 (ChAdOx1 nCoV-19) in healthy adults. For TCRbeta chain sequencing, PBMC samples from trial participants were taken at day 0 and at day 28 after the second dose. The full study reports these points: The vaccine-associated CD4 TCRs covered the entire spike protein, and the dominant responses fell in regions 160-218 and 743-854. No day 14 peak-response samples were available, so repertoires were characterized only after the peak T cell response. A significant rise in spike-specific TCR breadth and depth was observed after two AZD1222 doses relative to day 0 and relative to MenACWY recipients. Participants were mostly white British and included more females than males, and it was suggested by the authors that clonal diversity may have been underestimated. Reportedly, close to half of the unique spike-specific TCRs recognized epitopes lying outside the regions that are mutated in the B.1.351 and B.1.1.7 variants. Only five to seven AZD1222 recipients were SARS-CoV-2 seropositive at baseline, limiting conclusions about previously exposed vaccinees. In the small 56-69-year group, the increase in depth fell short of significance, most likely because of low power.

The CDR3 regions of human TCRbeta chains were analyzed by immunosequencing. Concerning the study's data processing: TCRs in the repertoires were matched against a reference library of SARS-CoV-2-specific TCRs that had been generated with the MIRA antigen-specificity platform. Breadth meant the fraction of unique TCRs that were SARS-CoV-2-associated, whereas depth meant the fraction of total T cells that were SARS-CoV-2-associated. Using the MIRA data, every spike-specific TCR was mapped to the spike region that the TCR reacted to and assigned to either a CD4 or a CD8 class. Log10-transformed breadth and depth values were compared by one-way ANOVA with Sidak's multiple comparisons tests. TCRdb holds this immuneACCESS table with in-frame rearrangements only. Some clones are missing; in checked studies, unresolved V genes explain under half, and the rest has no known cause. D and trimming were read from the DNA, whereas the V and J calls and clone size are those reported in that table. This sample is represented by 150,000 to 250,000 clones; roughly 92% of them were singletons. In total, the top ten clones hold approximately 1% of the sample.

The rearranged chain carries TRBV27 and TRBJ2-1, with the D segment possibly TRBD1 or TRBD2, each aligning over 6 bases. Sequenced here: peripheral blood, sampled 28 days after the second AZD1222 dose. This TCR derives from an adult who received the AZD1222 COVID-19 vaccine. The CDR3 protein sequence reads: CASSTPRVGGPYNEQFF. The DNA sequence is given as TGTGCCAGCAGCACCCCCCGCGTGGGGGGCCCTTACAATGAGCAGTTCTTC.